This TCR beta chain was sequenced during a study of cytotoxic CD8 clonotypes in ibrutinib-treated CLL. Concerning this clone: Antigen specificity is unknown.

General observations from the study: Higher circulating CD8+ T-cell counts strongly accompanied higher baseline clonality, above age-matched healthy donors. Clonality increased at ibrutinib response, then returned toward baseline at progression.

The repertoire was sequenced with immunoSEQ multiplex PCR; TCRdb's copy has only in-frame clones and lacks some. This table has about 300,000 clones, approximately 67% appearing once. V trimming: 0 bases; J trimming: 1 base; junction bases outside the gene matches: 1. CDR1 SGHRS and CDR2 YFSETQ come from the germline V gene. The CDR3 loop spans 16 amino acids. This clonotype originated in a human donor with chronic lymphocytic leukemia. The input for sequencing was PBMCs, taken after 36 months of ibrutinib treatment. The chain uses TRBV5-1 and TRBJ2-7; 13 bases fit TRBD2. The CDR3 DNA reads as TGCGCCAGCAGCTTGGTACTAGCGGGAGGGTCCTACGAGCAGTACTTC. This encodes CASSLVLAGGSYEQYF.